What follows are 9 T cell receptor beta chains derived from one specimen sequenced in a study of cytomegalovirus exposure and HLA in healthy donors. PCR used 60 Vbeta primers and 13 Jbeta primers. Clones were read by immunoSEQ multiplex PCR, and TCRdb kept only the in-frame ones, dropping some. The sample lists 95,000 to 150,000 clones; around 79% were seen once. The specimen was PBMCs. All receptors derive from a woman in her late teens or twenties in good health and CMV-seronegative.

V usage is TRBV6-5 and J usage is TRBJ1-4; TRBD1 matches 11 bases. This CDR3 region has 15 residues. Germline CDR1 is MNHEY and CDR2 is SVGAGI. Losses at the gene ends were 6 bases for V and 5 bases for J; bases not matched to a gene: 5. Written as DNA, the CDR3 is TGTGCCAGCAGGGGGGACAGGGGGAGAAATGAAAAACTGTTTTTT. Translated, it gives CASRGDRGRNEKLFF.

The genes are TRBV5-1 and TRBJ1-1; D possibly corresponds to TRBD1 (5 bases). CDR3 length: 15 amino acids. Between the trimmed V and J ends, which lost 0 bases and 5 bases, there was a span of 14 bases. Germline V gene lookup returns CDR1 SGHRS and CDR2 YFSETQ. The CDR3 region has the DNA TGCGCCAGCAGCTTGGGGAGGGGAGTTGGGACTGAAGCTTTCTTT. Its translation: CASSLGRGVGTEAFF. Full variable domain (outside the CDR3, taken from reference TRBV5-1 and TRBJ1-1): KAGVTQTPRYLIKTRGQQVTLSCSPISGHRSVSWYQQTPGQGLQFLFEYFSETQRNKGNFPGRFSGRQFSNSRSEMNVSTLELGDSALYLCASSLGRGVGTEAFFGQGTRLTVV.

This chain connects TRBV29-1 to TRBJ1-2; 8 bases fit TRBD1. This CDR3 region has 14 residues. Per germline, CDR1 SQVTM and CDR2 ANQGSEA. V shed 5 bases and J 6 bases; nucleotides not matched to a gene: 11. The CDR3 DNA reads TGCAGCGTTAGGAAGGGATCAGGGGGCCATGGCTACACCTTC. This encodes CSVRKGSGGHGYTF.

The chain combines TRBV6-1 with TRBJ1-1; 7 bases line up with TRBD1. The CDR3 has 14 amino acids. With V trimmed by 5 bases and J by 4 bases, 7 bases remained unmatched. The germline CDR1 and CDR2 sequences are MNHNS and SASEGT. This chain's CDR3 is CASSRTGEVTEAFF. DNA for the CDR3: TGTGCCAGCAGTCGAACAGGGGAGGTCACTGAAGCTTTCTTT.

The rearrangement links TRBV4-1 to TRBJ2-2, with D perhaps matching TRBD2 (5 bases). Trimming removed 0 bases from V and 4 bases from J, with 6 bases in between. The CDR3 consists of 14 residues. Germline lookup yields CDR1 MGHRA and CDR2 YSYEKL. Here the CDR3 DNA reads TGCGCCAGCAGCCAAGAGAGGGTCACCGGGGAGCTGTTTTTT. Amino acid sequence: CASSQERVTGELFF.

In its sample, this clone was seen once. The rearrangement uses TRBV2 and TRBJ1-2; weak D call: TRBD1 (5 bases). The germline V gene has CDR1 SNHLY and CDR2 FYNNEI. The V end lost 8 bases, the J end lost 2 bases, and 15 bases lay between the germline ends. The CDR3 extends over 14 amino acids. The CDR3 DNA reads TGTGCCAGCGGTAAGGGGTCCCCAAACTATGGCTACACCTTC. This encodes CASGKGSPNYGYTF. Looking up the rest from reference TRBV2 and TRBJ1-2 gives the full variable domain: EPEVTQTPSHQVTQMGQEVILRCVPISNHLYFYWYRQILGQKVEFLVSFYNNEISEKSEIFDDQFSVERPDGSNFTLKIRSTKLEDSAMYFCASGKGSPNYGYTFGSGTRLTVV.

The chain employs TRBV25-1 and TRBJ1-2, with a weak D call TRBD1 (5 bases). The CDR3 has 13 residues. Trimming left V 2 bases short and J 5 bases short, with 9 bases between. The germline CDR1 and CDR2 sequences are MGHDK and SYGVNS. CDR3 sequence (DNA): TGTGCCAGCAGTGAAGGGGGGTTATATGGCTACACCTTC. Translated, it gives CASSEGGLYGYTF.

In this sample, this clone turned up a few times. This chain links TRBV5-1 with TRBJ2-1, with TRBD2 identical over 12 bases. This CDR3 region has 19 residues. The germline V gene encodes CDR1 SGHRS and CDR2 YFSETQ. V was clipped by 1 base and J by 1 base; unmatched bases: 9. Here the CDR3 DNA reads TGCGCCAGCAGCTTGTTGGCTAGCGGGGGGGCGATGTCCTACAATGAGCAGTTCTTC. Protein product: CASSLLASGGAMSYNEQFF.

This clone was seen only a few times. This rearrangement joins TRBV29-1 to TRBJ1-4, with 9 bases fitting TRBD1. This CDR3 region has 13 residues. The junction had 7 bases not matched to a gene; V was cut back by 6 bases and J by 8 bases. Looked up from germline, CDR1 is SQVTM and CDR2 is ANQGSEA. The CDR3 loop reads CSVRGQGEEKLFF. As DNA, the CDR3 is TGCAGCGTAAGGGGACAGGGAGAGGAAAAACTGTTTTTT.